This entry describes one T cell receptor beta chain. The sample comes from a study of blood T cell repertoires in COVID-19. Study context: The United States, Italy and Spain supplied acute and convalescent COVID-19 samples. PBMCs, B-cell-depleted T cells, or T cells were the source of the cDNA or gDNA that made up the material.

While infection was still active, Seattle patients were enrolled and then followed longitudinally. The CDR3 length is 14 residues. Study processing details: For nucleated cells, counts were estimated from reference gene primer amplification. Profiled with immunoSEQ multiplex PCR; TCRdb holds only in-frame clones, not every one. Clonal size and the V and J genes are those of that table, whereas D and trimming came from the DNA. The sample comprises under 200,000 clones, 79% of which are singletons, and around 8.1% rests with the top ten. This sequence was found in a woman in her fifties or sixties with COVID-19, enrolled during active disease. J is TRBJ2-7 and V is TRBV1; the table names TRBD1, a call not compared with the DNA. TRBV1 is flagged as a pseudogene. The source material was peripheral blood. The CDR3 DNA sequence: TGCACCAGATATAAAACCTTCAGGGGTTACGAGCAGTACGTC. Residues: CTRYKTFRGYEQYV.